Here is one T cell receptor (beta chain) with its context. This sample was included in a study of blood T cell repertoires in COVID-19. Study-wide background: Collection of acute and convalescent COVID-19 samples took place in the United States, Italy and Spain. In each case, the material was cDNA or gDNA derived from T cells, B-cell-depleted T cells, or PBMCs.

CDR3 length: 15 amino acids. The germline V gene encodes CDR1 LGHDT and CDR2 YNNKEL (reference sequence). Between the trimmed V and J ends, which lost 1 base and 2 bases, there was a span of 12 bases. In the source study's methods: Researchers report that nucleated cell counts were estimated from reference gene primer amplification. Data came from immunoSEQ multiplex PCR; TCRdb stores just in-frame clones and leaves some out. That table supplies the V and J calls and clone size; D and trimming were determined from the DNA. This table has approximately 190,000 clones, 60% to 80% appearing once. The sequenced sample was peripheral blood. The clonotype originates from a man aged 60 to 75 with active or convalescent COVID-19. The chain uses TRBV3-1 (or the pseudogene TRBV3-2) and TRBJ2-7, with D unresolved. In DNA form, the CDR3 reads TGTGCCAGCAGCCAAGGTCGCAGGTCACCCTACGAGCAGTACTTC. Residues: CASSQGRRSPYEQYF.